A single sample is the source of the 15 T cell receptor beta chains below, sequenced in a study of CD8+CD57+ T cells in acquired aplastic anemia. Using genomic DNA as the template, TCR beta VDJ and CDR3 profiling was carried out. TCRdb ran MiXCR on the reads and lists one entry per CDR3 protein. The data contain about 200,000 distinct CDR3 sequences, 30% to 35% of them singletons. The sequenced material came from sorted CD4+, CD8+, or CD8+CD57+ T cells (not recorded which) from PBMCs. These TCRs come from a human donor in good health, serving as a control.

As to this clonotype: A much larger clonotype is one base distant, so this may be a read error. This CDR3 reads CASGRGQLQETQYF. The CDR3 nucleotides are TGTGCCAGCGGCCGGGGACAGCTTCAAGAGACCCAGTACTTC. V gene TRBV7-9 combines with J gene TRBJ2-5; 7 bases map to TRBD1. Germline values: CDR1 SEHNR, CDR2 FQNEAQ (reference sequence). The CDR3 loop spans 14 amino acids. Trimming cost V 8 bases and J 2 bases; bases outside gene matches: 8.

This clonotype was recorded at least ten times. The genes are TRBV12-3 or TRBV12-4 and TRBJ2-7; the D gene is possibly TRBD1 (6 bases). V was cut by 6 bases and J by 5 bases, with 14 bases left in between. The CDR3 runs to 13 residues. CDR3 residues: CASRPTGSHEQYF. In nucleotides, the CDR3 is TGTGCCAGCAGACCCACAGGGTCCCACGAGCAGTACTTC.

Ten or more counts support this clonotype. The V gene is TRBV6-1, the J gene TRBJ1-3; D remains unclear. The CDR3 consists of 13 residues. Germline assignment: CDR1 MNHNS and CDR2 SASEGT. The V end was cut by 4 bases, the J end by 3 bases, with 7 bases between. The CDR3 region has the DNA TGTGCCAGCAGTGGCGATAATGGAAACACCATATATTTT. This encodes CASSGDNGNTIYF.

This clonotype turned up a few times. CDR3: CASSFGWAPGELFF. CDR3 bases: TGCGCCAGCAGCTTTGGTTGGGCCCCCGGGGAGCTGTTTTTT. The chain combines TRBV5-1 with TRBJ2-2; no firm D call. Between the trimmed V and J ends, which lost 2 bases and 6 bases, there was a span of 11 bases. Per germline, CDR1 SGHRS and CDR2 YFSETQ. The CDR3 loop spans 14 amino acids.

The V call is TRBV18, the J call TRBJ1-4; TRBD1 might be the D (5 bases). The ends were cut back, 3 bases at V and 10 bases at J, with 18 bases in the middle. The CDR3 loop spans 15 amino acids. CDR1 and CDR2 from the germline V gene are KGHSH and LQKENI. This CDR3 is CASSPRGSGGVKLFF. In nucleotides, the CDR3 is TGTGCCAGCTCACCTCGAGGCTCTGGGGGTGTAAAACTGTTTTTT. Combining the CDR3 with reference TRBV18 and TRBJ1-4 gives the whole variable domain NAGVMQNPRHLVRRRGQEARLRCSPMKGHSHVYWYRQLPEEGLKFMVYLQKENIIDESGMPKERFSAEFPKEGPSILRIQQVVRGDSAAYFCASSPRGSGGVKLFFGSGTQLSVL.

In this sample, this clonotype turned up a few times. The chain carries TRBV4-1 and TRBJ1-5; D gene uncertain. V lost 4 bases, J lost 1 base, and 11 bases lay in between. Germline loops: CDR1 MGHRA, CDR2 YSYEKL. The CDR3 runs to 15 residues. The CDR3 coding sequence is TGCGCCAGCAGCCCCGGAGGTAGGAGCAATCAGCCCCAGCATTTT. It specifies CASSPGGRSNQPQHF.

This clonotype has a count of ten or more. The rearrangement uses TRBV20-1 and TRBJ1-3; D is undetermined. The CDR3 has 16 amino acids. The V gene's germline CDR1 is DFQATT and CDR2 SNEGSKA (reference sequence). V was pared by 3 bases and J by 2 bases, with 17 bases between. CDR3 DNA: TGCAGTGCTAGCCCCAGATCTTATGAAGCTGGAAACACCATATATTTT. This translates into CSASPRSYEAGNTIYF.

This clonotype has only one observation. The rearrangement uses TRBV29-1 and TRBJ2-1, with 10 bases aligning to TRBD1. The CDR3 sequence is 12 residues long. CDR1 SQVTM and CDR2 ANQGSEA come from the germline V gene. V trimming: 6 bases; J trimming: 7 bases; junction bases outside the gene matches: 3. The CDR3 nucleotides are TGCAGCGTGGACAGGGGGGGGAATGAGCAGTTCTTC. Translation: CSVDRGGNEQFF.

This clonotype has a count of ten or more. V usage is TRBV15 and J usage is TRBJ2-7, with D perhaps matching TRBD1 or TRBD2 (5 bases each). Germline CDR1 reads LNHNV; CDR2 reads YYDKDF (reference sequence). Trimming left V 5 bases short and J 6 bases short, with 17 bases between. The CDR3 has 14 amino acids. The CDR3 DNA reads TGTGCCACCAGCGCGGAGTGGGGGATCAGCGAGCAGTACTTC. Its protein is CATSAEWGISEQYF.

This clonotype occurred many times. The chain carries TRBV19 and TRBJ1-2; perhaps TRBD1 as D (5 bases). Germline V gene data show CDR1 as LNHDA and CDR2 as SQIVND (reference sequence). Trimming left V 4 bases short and J 4 bases short, with 16 bases between. This CDR3 comprises 15 residues. Here the CDR3 reads CASSTGGGGTYGYTF. The DNA for the CDR3 is TGTGCCAGTAGTACGGGAGGCGGGGGAACCTATGGCTACACCTTC.

This clonotype was recorded many times. The chain is built from TRBV29-1 and TRBJ1-1, with TRBD1 as a possible D gene (5 bases). Germline lookup yields CDR1 SQVTM and CDR2 ANQGSEA. Between the trimmed V and J ends, which lost 6 bases and 1 base, there was a span of 12 bases. This CDR3 comprises 13 residues. In nucleotides, the CDR3 is TGCAGCGTCATAAACAGGCCGAACACTGAAGCTTTCTTT. Translating it yields CSVINRPNTEAFF.

This clonotype was picked up a small number of times. The V and J genes are TRBV3-1 and TRBJ1-6; TRBD1 matches at 7 bases. The V gene's germline CDR1 is LGHDT and CDR2 YNNKEL (reference sequence). This CDR3 spans 15 amino acids. V was pared by 1 base and J by 9 bases, with 6 bases of the junction left unmatched. The CDR3 sequence is CASSQVSGGVSPLHF. CDR3 sequence (DNA): TGTGCCAGCAGCCAAGTTTCAGGGGGAGTTTCACCCCTCCACTTT.

DNA of the CDR3: TGTGCCAGCAGCCAAGCGTTCGACCAGCCCCAGCATTTT. Protein: CASSQAFDQPQHF. The gene calls are TRBV27 and TRBJ1-5; D remains unclear. The CDR3 extends over 13 amino acids. CDR1 is MNHEY and CDR2 is SMNVEV in the germline V gene (reference sequence). V gave up 6 bases and J gave up 7 bases, with 13 bases separating them.

The chain has TRBV7-9 and TRBJ2-7; 11 bases match TRBD1. The CDR3 has 15 amino acids. V shed 5 bases and J 5 bases; nucleotides not matched to a gene: 8. CDR1 is SEHNR, CDR2 FQNEAQ, per germline (reference sequence). The CDR3 DNA follows: TGTGCCAGCAGCCCGGACAGGGGGCGAGGCCACGAGCAGTACTTC. It is translated as CASSPDRGRGHEQYF.

This CDR3 reads CASSPGLVVGNEQFF. Here the CDR3 DNA reads TGTGCCAGCAGCCCCGGACTAGTAGTAGGCAATGAGCAGTTCTTC. The V call is TRBV4-2, the J call TRBJ2-1; the match to TRBD2 covers 7 bases. Germline lookup yields CDR1 LGHNA and CDR2 YNFKEQ. V lost 4 bases, J lost 6 bases, and 9 bases stayed unmatched. The CDR3 is 15 residues long.